The clone carrying this T cell receptor beta chain was seen many times. The antigen remains undetermined. The sample originates from a study of T cells in Graves' hyperthyroidism and ophthalmopathy. The CDR3 is 15 amino acids. V shed 1 base and J shed 4 bases, with 14 bases lying between them. Germline values: CDR1 MGHRA, CDR2 YSYEKL. The study, taken as a whole, reports: Ophthalmopathy onset followed model prediction by a median around six months.

Template material for amplifying TCR beta CDR3 regions consisted of RNA transcripts. RT-PCR in the first round (using the HTBI primer set) targeted the TCR CDR3. MiXCR, applied by TCRdb to the multiplex PCR reads, yields one record per CDR3 protein. The profile covers 450,000 to 700,000 distinct CDR3 sequences, with about 45% appearing a single time and approximately 8.4% taken by the ten largest. Each diagnosis was grounded in clinical symptoms, serum thyroxine and TRAb, thyroid ultrasound, and orbital computed tomography. The receptor's source is a woman between 18 and 29 years old with Graves' hyperthyroidism. The rearrangement links TRBV4-1 to TRBJ2-7, with D perhaps given as TRBD1 or TRBD2 (5 bases each). Sequences were obtained from peripheral blood or thyroid tissue (not recorded which). The CDR3 DNA sequence: TGCGCCAGCAGCCAAGGGACCGGGACCTATTACGAGCAGTACTTC. Translation gives CASSQGTGTYYEQYF.